This entry lists 9 T cell receptor beta chains sequenced from one sample in a study of PD-1 blockade in mismatch repair-deficient tumors. Assay: immunoSEQ multiplex PCR; the TCRdb copy retains only in-frame clones and omits some. The data show around 25,000 clones, around 80% seen once. Sequenced here: peripheral blood, sampled 12 weeks after starting pembrolizumab. The source is an adult with mismatch repair-deficient cancer.

This clone appeared a few times. The J gene is TRBJ1-2, the V gene TRBV7-2, with D possibly matching TRBD1 (6 bases). V gave up 4 bases and J gave up 8 bases, with 17 bases separating them. The CDR3 extends over 14 amino acids. The V gene's germline CDR1 is SGHTA and CDR2 FQGNSA. DNA for the CDR3: TGTGCCAGCAGCTCCGAAACAGGGAGGGAAGGCTACACCTTC. Its translation is CASSSETGREGYTF.

The CDR3 reads CASNPSGTYNEQFF. For the CDR3, the DNA is TGTGCCAGCAACCCTAGCGGGACATACAATGAGCAGTTCTTC. This rearrangement joins TRBV27 to TRBJ2-1; TRBD2 matches at 9 bases. Germline assignment: CDR1 MNHEY and CDR2 SMNVEV (reference sequence). This CDR3 spans 14 amino acids. The V gene end was trimmed by 7 bases and the J gene end by 4 bases; junction bases not matched to a gene: 5.

The chain joins TRBV27 to TRBJ2-6; the match to TRBD1 covers 7 bases. The CDR3 spans 17 residues. V dropped 5 bases and J dropped 0; count of bases not matched to a gene: 7. Germline CDR1 reads MNHEY; CDR2 reads SMNVEV (reference sequence). CDR3 coding DNA: TGTGCCAGCAGTACCGGGACAGAGCCCTCTGGGGCCAACGTCCTGACTTTC. This translates into CASSTGTEPSGANVLTF. Combining the CDR3 with reference TRBV27 and TRBJ2-6 gives the whole variable domain EAQVTQNPRYLITVTGKKLTVTCSQNMNHEYMSWYRQDPGLGLRQIYYSMNVEVTDKGDVPEGYKVSRKEKRNFPLILESPSPNQTSLYFCASSTGTEPSGANVLTFGAGSRLTVL.

The chain combines TRBV28 with TRBJ2-7, with D possibly matching TRBD2 (6 bases). The CDR3 length is 14 residues. Germline V gives CDR1 MDHEN, CDR2 SYDVKM. Between the trimmed V and J ends, which lost 5 bases and 1 base, there was a span of 12 bases. The CDR3 nucleotides are TGTGCCAGCAGTCCTCTGACTAGTTCCTACGAGCAGTACTTC. It encodes CASSPLTSSYEQYF. Supplemented by reference TRBV28 and TRBJ2-7, the full variable domain reads DVKVTQSSRYLVKRTGEKVFLECVQDMDHENMFWYRQDPGLGLRLIYFSYDVKMKEKGDIPEGYSVSREKKERFSLILESASTNQTSMYLCASSPLTSSYEQYFGPGTRLTVT.

The CDR3 spells CASSLIAASETQYF. The CDR3 bases are TGTGCCAGCAGCTTAATTGCCGCATCCGAGACCCAGTACTTC. The genes are TRBV11-2 and TRBJ2-5; D remains ambiguous. This CDR3 has 14 residues. V was trimmed by 2 bases and J by 5 bases, leaving 12 bases between them. CDR1 SGHAT and CDR2 FQNNGV come from the germline V gene.

This clone was picked up a small number of times. The chain recombines TRBV6-5 with TRBJ2-1; TRBD2 aligns across 7 bases. This CDR3 is 14 amino acids long. The junction had 10 bases not matched to a gene; V was cut back by 4 bases and J by 10 bases. The germline gives CDR1 MNHEY, CDR2 SVGAGI. DNA of the CDR3: TGTGCCAGCAGTTCCGGGGGGACCATCGACGAGCAGTTCTTC. The encoded protein is CASSSGGTIDEQFF.

The gene calls are TRBV6-6 and TRBJ1-5; D not resolved. V was pared by 6 bases and J by 0 bases, with 12 bases between. The germline V gene has CDR1 MNHNY and CDR2 SVGAGI (reference sequence). The CDR3 runs to 15 residues. CDR3 coding DNA: TGTGCCAGCAGGTGGGCCCCATATAGCAATCAGCCCCAGCATTTT. This codes for CASRWAPYSNQPQHF.

This clone occurred once. The rearrangement joins TRBV5-4 to TRBJ2-1, with TRBD1 identical over 8 bases. J was trimmed by 15 bases and V by 0 bases; bases with no gene match: 5. CDR3 length: 12 amino acids. CDR1 is SGHNT, CDR2 YYREEE, per germline (reference sequence). The CDR3 nucleotides read TGTGCCAGCAGCTTGGTACAGGGGGTTCGGTTCTTC. Its protein product is CASSLVQGVRFF.

The chain employs TRBV5-4 and TRBJ1-2; D is unclear. Germline CDR1 reads SGHNT; CDR2 reads YYREEE (reference sequence). Trimming took 2 bases from V and 0 from J, leaving 11 bases between them. The CDR3 sequence is 15 residues long. CDR3 loop: CASSLAQAPNYGYTF. CDR3 sequence (DNA): TGTGCCAGCAGCTTAGCTCAGGCTCCTAACTATGGCTACACCTTC.